This TCR beta chain is drawn from a study of blood T cell repertoires in COVID-19. Germline V gene sequence: CDR1 MGHRA, CDR2 YSYEKL. The CDR3 has 13 residues. V shed 3 bases and J 7 bases; nucleotides not matched to a gene: 2. The data were produced by immunoSEQ multiplex PCR, yet TCRdb's version contains in-frame clones alone and is incomplete. This sample carries a few hundred thousand clones, approximately 86% of them seen once, and the ten largest clones take about 9.8%. This sequence was found in a man aged 35 to 55 who had recovered from COVID-19. The sample consisted of peripheral blood. The chain recombines TRBV4-1 with TRBJ2-7; 11 bases match TRBD2. The CDR3 region is CASSHTSGGEQYF. DNA for the CDR3: TGCGCCAGCAGCCATACTAGCGGGGGAGAGCAGTACTTC.